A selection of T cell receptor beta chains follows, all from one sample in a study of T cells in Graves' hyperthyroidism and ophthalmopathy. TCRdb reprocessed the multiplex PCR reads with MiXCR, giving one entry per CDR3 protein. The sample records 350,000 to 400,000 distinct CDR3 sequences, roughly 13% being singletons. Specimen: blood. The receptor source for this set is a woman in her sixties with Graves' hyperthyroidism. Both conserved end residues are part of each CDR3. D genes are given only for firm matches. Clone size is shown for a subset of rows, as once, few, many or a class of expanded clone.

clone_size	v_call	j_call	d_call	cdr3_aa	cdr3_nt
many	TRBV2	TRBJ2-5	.	CASSIAQAETQYF	TGTGCCAGCAGCATAGCACAGGCGGAGACCCAGTACTTC
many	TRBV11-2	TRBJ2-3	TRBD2	CASSSRGSGSTDTQYF	TGTGCCAGCAGTTCCAGAGGTAGCGGGAGTACAGATACGCAGTATTTT
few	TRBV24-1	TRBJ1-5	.	CATSGGPQHF	TGTGCCACCAGTGGGGGGCCCCAGCATTTT
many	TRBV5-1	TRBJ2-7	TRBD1	CASSSGQGQGYEQYF	TGCGCCAGCAGCTCCGGACAGGGCCAGGGTTACGAGCAGTACTTC
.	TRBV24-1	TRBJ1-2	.	CATSEPTGFGYTF	TGTGCCACCAGTGAGCCAACAGGGTTTGGCTACACCTTC
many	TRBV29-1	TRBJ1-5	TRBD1	CSVVSGGGQPQHF	TGCAGCGTTGTCTCAGGGGGCGGTCAGCCCCAGCATTTT
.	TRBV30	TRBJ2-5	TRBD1	CAWERDRASQETQYF	TGTGCCTGGGAGAGGGACAGGGCTAGCCAGGAGACCCAGTACTTC
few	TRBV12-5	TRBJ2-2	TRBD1	CASGLLPGTGGPTGELFF	TGTGCTAGTGGTTTGTTGCCCGGGACAGGGGGCCCCACCGGGGAGCTGTTTTTT
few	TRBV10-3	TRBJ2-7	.	CAISERGYAWEQYF	TGTGCCATCAGTGAACGAGGATACGCTTGGGAGCAGTACTTC
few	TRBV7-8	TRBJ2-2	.	CASSLVPERSYTGELFF	TGTGCCAGCAGCTTAGTTCCCGAGCGGAGCTACACCGGGGAGCTGTTTTTT
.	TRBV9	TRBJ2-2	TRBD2	CASSVGLAGPTGELFF	TGTGCCAGCAGCGTAGGACTAGCGGGACCGACCGGGGAGCTGTTTTTT
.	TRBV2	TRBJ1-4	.	CASTPQWGGTELSF	TGTGCCAGCACCCCTCAGTGGGGTGGTACGGAACTGTCTTTT
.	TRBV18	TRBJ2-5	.	CASSPGSSEPQYF	TGTGCCAGCTCACCCGGCTCCTCGGAGCCCCAGTACTTC
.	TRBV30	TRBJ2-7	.	CAWSSSALSYEQYF	TGTGCCTGGAGTTCCTCCGCCCTCTCCTACGAGCAGTACTTC
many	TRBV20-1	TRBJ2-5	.	CSAPGRGETQYF	TGCAGTGCCCCCGGCAGGGGAGAGACCCAGTACTTC
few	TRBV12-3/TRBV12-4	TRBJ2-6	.	CASSSASGANVLTF	TGTGCCAGCTCCTCAGCCTCTGGGGCCAACGTCCTGACTTTC
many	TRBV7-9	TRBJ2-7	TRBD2	CASSLGFGLAGANPYEQYF	TGTGCCAGCAGCTTAGGGTTTGGGTTAGCGGGAGCAAACCCCTACGAGCAGTACTTC
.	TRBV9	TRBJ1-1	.	CASSVVGVSEAFF	TGTGCCAGCAGCGTAGTGGGGGTGTCTGAAGCTTTCTTT
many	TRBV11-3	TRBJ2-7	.	CASSLDTHEQYF	TGTGCCAGCAGCTTAGACACGCACGAGCAGTACTTC
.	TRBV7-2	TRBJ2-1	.	CAYRGGNEQFF	TGTGCCTACCGGGGTGGCAATGAGCAGTTCTTC
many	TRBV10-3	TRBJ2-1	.	CAISLSTGFTNEQFF	TGTGCCATCAGTCTTTCCACAGGGTTTACGAATGAGCAGTTCTTC
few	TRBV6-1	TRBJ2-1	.	CASSYGGAWGNEQFF	TGTGCCAGCAGCTATGGGGGAGCATGGGGGAATGAGCAGTTCTTC
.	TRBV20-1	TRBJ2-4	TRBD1	CSARGQGPQGNIQYF	TGCAGTGCCCGTGGACAGGGACCGCAGGGGAACATTCAGTACTTC
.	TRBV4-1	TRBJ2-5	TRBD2	CASSQEATRTSGGETQYF	TGCGCCAGCAGCCAAGAGGCGACGAGGACTAGCGGGGGGGAGACCCAGTACTTC
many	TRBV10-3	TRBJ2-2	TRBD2	CAISELAGGLRNTGELFF	TGTGCCATCAGCGAACTAGCGGGAGGGCTTAGGAACACCGGGGAGCTGTTTTTT
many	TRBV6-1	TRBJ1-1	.	CASSSTASMNTEAFF	TGTGCCAGCAGTTCGACAGCTAGCATGAACACTGAAGCTTTCTTT
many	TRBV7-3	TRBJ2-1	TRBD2	CASSSLGLADAYNEQFF	TGTGCCAGCAGCTCACTTGGACTAGCGGACGCCTACAATGAGCAGTTCTTC
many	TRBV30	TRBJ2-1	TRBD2	CAWRHSGNYNEQFF	TGTGCCTGGAGGCATAGCGGGAACTACAATGAGCAGTTCTTC
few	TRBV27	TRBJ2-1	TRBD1	CASSPEQGAMFF	TGTGCCAGCAGTCCCGAACAGGGGGCTATGTTCTTC
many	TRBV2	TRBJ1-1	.	CASTGALAFF	TGTGCCAGCACTGGGGCATTAGCTTTCTTT
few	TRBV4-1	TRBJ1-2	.	CASSQRDNYGYTF	TGCGCCAGCAGCCAAAGAGATAACTATGGCTACACCTTC
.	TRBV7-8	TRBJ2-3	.	CASLRRGNTDTQYF	TGTGCCAGCTTAAGAAGGGGGAACACAGATACGCAGTATTTT
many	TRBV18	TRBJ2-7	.	CASSGQFLREQYF	TGTGCCAGCTCCGGACAGTTCCTGCGGGAGCAGTACTTC
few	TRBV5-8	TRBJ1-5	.	CASMGEGKQPQHF	TGTGCCAGCATGGGGGAGGGGAAACAGCCCCAGCATTTT
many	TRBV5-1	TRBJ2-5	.	CASSLETQETQYF	TGCGCCAGCAGCTTGGAGACACAAGAGACCCAGTACTTC
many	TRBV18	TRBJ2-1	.	CASSPPSSSYNEQFF	TGTGCCAGCTCACCACCGTCAAGCTCCTACAATGAGCAGTTCTTC
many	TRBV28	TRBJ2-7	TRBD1	CASRPRWGTGSYEQYF	TGTGCCAGCAGGCCCAGGTGGGGGACAGGATCCTACGAGCAGTACTTC
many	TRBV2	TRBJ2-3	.	CASSEALGGTDTQYF	TGTGCCAGCAGTGAAGCGCTGGGGGGCACAGATACGCAGTATTTT
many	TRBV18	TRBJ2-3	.	CASSPPRIAGDTQYF	TGTGCCAGCTCACCACCGAGGATAGCTGGGGATACGCAGTATTTT
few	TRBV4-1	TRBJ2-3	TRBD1	CASSQSRDRERYTDTQYF	TGCGCCAGCAGCCAGTCCCGGGACAGGGAGCGGTACACAGATACGCAGTATTTT
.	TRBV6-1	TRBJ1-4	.	CASREQATNEKLFF	TGTGCCAGCAGAGAACAGGCAACTAATGAAAAACTGTTTTTT
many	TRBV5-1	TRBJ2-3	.	CASSLGAWVRLRTDTQYF	TGCGCCAGCAGCTTGGGTGCTTGGGTACGACTCCGCACAGATACGCAGTATTTT
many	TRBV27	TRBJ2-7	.	CASSLDGSSEQYF	TGTGCCAGCAGTTTGGACGGATCGAGCGAGCAGTACTTC
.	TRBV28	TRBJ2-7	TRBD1	CASSLHRGDYEQYF	TGTGCCAGCAGTTTGCACAGGGGGGACTACGAGCAGTACTTC
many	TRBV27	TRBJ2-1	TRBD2	CASSLVSGSPNEQFF	TGTGCCAGCAGTTTAGTTAGCGGGAGTCCCAATGAGCAGTTCTTC
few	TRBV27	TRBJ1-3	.	CASAPAAHSGNTIYF	TGTGCCAGCGCCCCCGCAGCACACTCTGGAAACACCATATATTTT
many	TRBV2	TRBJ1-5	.	CASSYRVEQPQHF	TGTGCCAGCAGTTACAGGGTGGAACAGCCCCAGCATTTT
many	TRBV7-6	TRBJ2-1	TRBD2	CASSSTLAGRRNNEQFF	TGTGCCAGCAGCTCTACGCTAGCGGGACGTCGAAACAATGAGCAGTTCTTC
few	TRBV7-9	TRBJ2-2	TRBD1	CASSSHRGTGELFF	TGTGCCAGCAGCTCACACAGGGGGACCGGGGAGCTGTTTTTT
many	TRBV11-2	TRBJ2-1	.	CASSLAANSYNEQFF	TGTGCCAGCAGCTTAGCGGCTAACTCCTACAATGAGCAGTTCTTC
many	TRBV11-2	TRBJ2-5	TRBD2	CASSWSGRAQETQYF	TGTGCCAGCAGCTGGAGCGGGAGGGCCCAAGAGACCCAGTACTTC
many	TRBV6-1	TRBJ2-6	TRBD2	CASKRDGGSGANVLTF	TGTGCCAGCAAGCGGGACGGCGGTTCTGGGGCCAACGTCCTGACTTTC
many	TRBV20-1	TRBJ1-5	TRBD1	CSARVRGTGPYQPQHF	TGCAGTGCTAGAGTCCGCGGGACAGGACCCTATCAGCCCCAGCATTTT